Sequencing of this T cell receptor (beta chain) was carried out in a study of radiation and T cells in renal cell carcinoma (dated by TCRdb to 2018 to 2021). Regarding the research as a whole: Samples came from a clinical trial, in which primary renal cell carcinomas received 15 Gy stereotactic body radiation therapy followed by nephrectomy 4 weeks later. TCR beta sequencing covered over 50 samples in total, comprising around 26 tumors and 27 peripheral blood samples. Across all 50 or so samples, 3.8 million or so unique CDR3 nucleotide sequences encoding about 2.4 million unique CDR3 amino acid sequences were identified.

The immunoSEQ kit was used, according to the manufacturer's recommendations, to generate TCR beta libraries from genomic DNA. To prepare libraries, a first multiplex PCR with proprietary primers was run, followed by a second PCR that added unique barcodes, and a bead cleanup was done after each round. A positive control reaction and a negative control reaction, both provided in the kit, were run with every batch of samples. The final libraries were assessed on an Agilent 4200 TapeStation D1000 ScreenTape, pooled by volume, and quantified by qPCR. An Illumina NextSeq500 fitted with a MidOutput 150-cycle cartridge performed the sequencing, running 156 Read1 cycles and 15 Index1 cycles with the kit's custom primers. The pooled library was loaded at 0.8 to 1 pM, with a roughly 20% PhiX control spiked in. Per the original workflow: Vendor-processed data were analyzed in R, and a clonotype was defined as all T cells sharing the same CDR3 nucleotide sequence. For clone abundance analyses, frequencies were normalized to the 10,000 most abundant clones per sample. Public T cell clones, averaging fewer than five per sample, were removed before analysis. An abundance difference of at least 32-fold between compartments was the criterion for calling clonotypes tumor-enriched or baseline blood-enriched. Clonotypes expanded or contracted between blood time points were identified with a beta-binomial differential abundance model. Similarity between tumor and blood repertoires was quantified using the Baroni-Urbani and Buser coefficient, and groups were compared with two-tailed Wilcoxon tests in R. TCRdb re-hosts the immuneACCESS table, in-frame sequences only. Its copies lack some clones; in the studies checked, an unresolved V gene accounts for under half of them, and the cause for the rest is not known. The V and J calls and clone size were taken over from that table, and D and trimming were inferred from the DNA. The sample table holds about 150,000 clones, of which about 91% were seen once. The top ten clones comprise 10% to 15% of the sample.

Explained via the paper, the time point label denotes: blood 2 weeks post-SBRT. According to the study, the label for this sample's treatment or condition signals: 15 Gy SBRT to primary tumor, nephrectomy 4 weeks later. To follow tumor-enriched clonotypes, serial peripheral blood was collected from radiation-treated patients at baseline and at 2 weeks and 4 weeks after SBRT. Renal cell carcinoma with clear cell pathology was present in all patients. Genomic DNA for TCR sequencing was prepared using the QIAamp DNA Blood Mini Kit (Qiagen). The analyses included only samples that passed all quality control checks. Note on this clone: The antigen it binds to is not known. No much larger clonotype is one base removed from it; base qualities were not supplied.

General conclusions and limits of the study: Top tumor clonotypes rose in blood from baseline to 2 weeks post-radiation, then contracted by 4 weeks, suggesting transient expansion of tumor-resident clones. Because pretreatment tumor biopsies were not available, the study could not determine whether clonotypes were already present within the tumor at baseline. With a single-armed trial design, the study had no way to address how radiation dose or scheduling affects the TCR repertoire. Dynamics of the blood repertoire were not tracked past 4 weeks after treatment.

Via the germline V gene (reference sequence), CDR1 is SEHNR and CDR2 FQNEAQ. From the cysteine through the phenylalanine, the CDR3 covers 18 amino acids. Here the CDR3 DNA is all that survives: 54 bases in frame from base 1. V and J are truncated by 5 bases and 1 base respectively, leaving an intervening sequence of 24 bases. The source is a woman aged 45-65 years with renal cell carcinoma. The chain is encoded by TRBV7-9 joined to TRBJ2-7, with the identity of the D gene unclear. Sequenced material: blood, taken from a patient whose treatment included radiotherapy and nephrectomy. The DNA sequence reads TGTGCCAGCAGCCCTTTGAAAGGGCCCGGTTACACTTCCTACGAGCAGTACTTC. Its translation reads: CASSPLKGPGYTSYEQYF.